This TCR beta chain was sequenced for a study of blood T cell repertoires in COVID-19. In the study overall: Whether acute or convalescent, the COVID-19 samples came from the United States, Italy and Spain.

V shed 7 bases, J shed 3 bases, and the junction held 9 bases outside the gene matches. The CDR3 covers 16 residues. Germline V lookup: CDR1 WSHSY, CDR2 SAAADI. The protocol was immunoSEQ multiplex PCR, while the TCRdb copy is restricted to in-frame clones and leaves out a portion. Of about 220,000 clones listed, around 86% are singletons. Material for sequencing was peripheral blood. The chain has TRBV10-2 and TRBJ1-3; 10 nucleotides agree with TRBD1. The source of this sequence is a woman aged 70-85 years with COVID-19, enrolled during active disease. This CDR3 is CASTHGGTGDGNTIYF. For the CDR3, the DNA is TGCGCCAGCACTCACGGGGGGACAGGGGATGGAAACACCATATATTTT.